Each of the 26 T cell receptor beta chains below was sequenced from the same sample in a study of a mutant IDH1 vaccine in newly diagnosed glioma. No antigen has been identified for these receptors. Described time point: week 35, safety follow-up. The vaccine gave 300 ug of a 20-mer mutant IDH1 peptide subcutaneously per dose. Only in-frame clones appear in the TCRdb table, and some are missing; sequencing was by immunoSEQ multiplex PCR. The profile shows tens of thousands of clones, about 74% of them singletons. The input for sequencing was PBMCs, taken from a glioma patient whose treatment included an IDH1 peptide vaccine. The source of these receptors is a man aged 45-65 years with glioma.

The V gene is TRBV29-1, the J gene TRBJ1-5; TRBD1 matches at 7 bases. CDR1 and CDR2 (germline): SQVTM, ANQGSEA. This CDR3 spans 15 amino acids. With 0 bases clipped from V and 4 bases from J, the junction kept 6 bases outside the gene matches. The CDR3 sequence is CSVEEGSGGNQPQHF. CDR3 bases: TGCAGCGTTGAAGAGGGGTCAGGGGGGAATCAGCCCCAGCATTTT.

The J gene is TRBJ2-7, the V gene TRBV13; possibly TRBD1 for D (6 bases). Per germline, CDR1 PRHDT and CDR2 FYEKMQ (reference sequence). This CDR3 comprises 15 residues. V was shortened by 4 bases and J by 2 bases, with 15 bases between the two germline ends. DNA of the CDR3: TGTGCCAGCAGCTCTCCCGGGACACCGACCTACGAGCAGTACTTC. Translation gives CASSSPGTPTYEQYF.

This clone was seen more than once but under ten times. V and J are TRBV9 and TRBJ1-1; D uncertain. The CDR3 spans 17 residues. Trimming stripped 3 bases from V and 1 base from J, with 19 bases between. Germline lookup yields CDR1 SGDLS and CDR2 YYNGEE. The CDR3 protein is CASSAPPERDPNTEAFF. CDR3 nucleotides: TGTGCCAGCAGCGCCCCACCGGAGAGGGATCCGAACACTGAAGCTTTCTTT.

V and J are TRBV6-1 and TRBJ1-2; D remains ambiguous. The ends were cut back, 1 base at V and 8 bases at J, with 5 bases in the middle. The CDR3 is made up of 11 amino acids. CDR1 is MNHNS and CDR2 is SASEGT in the germline V gene. CDR3 sequence (DNA): TGTGCCAGCAGTGAAGGTAACGGCTACACCTTC. Its translation is CASSEGNGYTF.

The sample holds one count of this clone. V and J are TRBV9 and TRBJ1-3; D is unclear. This CDR3 region has 14 residues. V lost 6 bases, J lost 4 bases, and 14 bases lay in between. Germline V CDR1 and CDR2: SGDLS, YYNGEE. CDR3 protein: CASNPGFRGNTIYF. Written as DNA, the CDR3 is TGTGCCAGCAACCCGGGATTCCGCGGAAACACCATATATTTT.

The V and J genes are TRBV13 and TRBJ1-4; 10 bases match TRBD1. This CDR3 is 15 amino acids long. Trimming removed 6 bases from V and 5 bases from J; junction bases left unmatched: 6. Per germline, CDR1 PRHDT and CDR2 FYEKMQ (reference sequence). The CDR3 coding sequence is TGTGCCAGCAGTCGCTCGACAGGGGGCAATGAAAAACTGTTTTTT. This encodes CASSRSTGGNEKLFF.

J is TRBJ2-2 and V is TRBV9; no firm D call. The CDR3 is made up of 13 amino acids. Trimming took off 4 bases at V and 6 bases at J, with 10 bases between the two ends. Germline CDR1 and CDR2: SGDLS and YYNGEE. This CDR3 reads CASSPLGAGELFF. The DNA of the CDR3 is TGTGCCAGCAGCCCACTTGGCGCCGGGGAGCTGTTTTTT.

This clone was observed many times. The rearrangement uses TRBV13 and TRBJ1-4, with 7 bases identical to TRBD1. CDR3 length: 15 residues. Germline assignment: CDR1 PRHDT and CDR2 FYEKMQ (reference sequence). J was trimmed by 4 bases and V by 6 bases; bases with no gene match: 8. The CDR3 coding sequence is TGTGCCAGCAGGCAAGGGGGCGAAGGTAATGAAAAACTGTTTTTT. The encoded protein is CASRQGGEGNEKLFF. Full variable domain (rest looked up from reference TRBV13 and TRBJ1-4): AAGVIQSPRHLIKEKRETATLKCYPIPRHDTVYWYQQGPGQDPQFLISFYEKMQSDKGSIPDRFSAQQFSDYHSELNMSSLELGDSALYFCASRQGGEGNEKLFFGSGTQLSVL.

The V gene is TRBV2, the J gene TRBJ1-5, with D tentatively TRBD1 (5 bases). V lost 6 bases and J 5 bases, leaving 17 bases between the germline ends. The germline CDR1 and CDR2 sequences are SNHLY and FYNNEI. The CDR3 extends over 15 amino acids. CDR3 sequence (DNA): TGTGCCAGCAGGTTGGAACCCGGGGGACATCAGCCCCAGCATTTT. As protein: CASRLEPGGHQPQHF.

This clone was recorded a few times. This chain links TRBV27 with TRBJ1-5, with D perhaps matching TRBD1 (6 bases). V shed 3 bases and J shed 7 bases, with 7 bases lying between them. The CDR3 consists of 12 residues. CDR1 is MNHEY, CDR2 SMNVEV, per germline (reference sequence). DNA for the CDR3: TGTGCCAGCAGTTTTCAGGGGCAGCCCCAGCATTTT. As protein: CASSFQGQPQHF.

This clone is a singleton in its sample. The rearrangement joins TRBV10-2 to TRBJ2-7, with 8 nucleotides matching TRBD1. The CDR3 consists of 16 residues. Germline assignment: CDR1 WSHSY and CDR2 SAAADI. With V trimmed by 7 bases and J by 0 bases, 11 bases remained unmatched. CDR3 nucleotides: TGCGCCAGCACCAAATCGGGGACAGGAAACTCCTACGAGCAGTACTTC. It translates to CASTKSGTGNSYEQYF.

The rearrangement links TRBV29-1 to TRBJ2-4, with TRBD1 identical over 7 bases. Germline loops: CDR1 SQVTM, CDR2 ANQGSEA. The CDR3 has 14 residues. V was clipped by 3 bases and J by 6 bases; unmatched bases: 8. The CDR3 DNA reads as TGCAGCGTTGATACAGGGGTAATGGGAAACATTCAGTACTTC. Amino acid sequence: CSVDTGVMGNIQYF.

The CDR3: CASSQDPLDEQFF. In DNA form, the CDR3 reads TGTGCCAGCAGCCAAGATCCCCTCGATGAGCAGTTCTTC. The chain has TRBV4-2 and TRBJ2-1; D is ambiguous. With 0 bases removed from V and 8 bases from J, the gap between germline ends came to 8 bases. CDR3 size: 13 residues. The germline gives CDR1 LGHNA, CDR2 YNFKEQ.

The chain carries TRBV4-1 and TRBJ2-7; 8 bases map to TRBD1. The V and J ends lost 3 bases and 7 bases, in that order; junction bases with no gene match: 11. This CDR3 is built from 15 residues. The germline V gene has CDR1 MGHRA and CDR2 YSYEKL. For the CDR3, the DNA is TGCGCCAGCAGCCAGGCCGGACAGGGATCGGGAGAGCAGTACTTC. Its protein product is CASSQAGQGSGEQYF.

The chain employs TRBV5-6 and TRBJ1-4; possible D gene TRBD1, 5 bases. CDR3 length: 13 residues. V was clipped by 4 bases and J by 3 bases, with 7 bases between them. Germline CDR1 reads SGHDT; CDR2 reads YYEEEE. The CDR3 region has the DNA TGTGCCAGCAGCGGGGGTTCTAATGAAAAACTGTTTTTT. It encodes CASSGGSNEKLFF.

The CDR3 loop reads CAWRTAGYGYTF. For the CDR3, the DNA is TGTGCCTGGAGGACAGCAGGTTATGGCTACACCTTC. This sequence joins TRBV30 and TRBJ1-2, with D tentatively TRBD1 (5 bases). CDR1 GTSNPN and CDR2 SVGIG come from the germline V gene (reference sequence). V was cut by 3 bases and J by 5 bases, with 10 bases left in between. The CDR3 totals 12 residues.

This rearrangement joins TRBV12-5 to TRBJ1-1; D unclear. The length of the CDR3 is 16 residues. V gave up 4 bases and J gave up 1 base, with 16 bases separating them. Per the germline V gene, CDR1 is LGHNT and CDR2 is FRNRAP. CDR3 in DNA: TGTGCTAGTGGTTATCAACCCTCTCCTGAGAACACTGAAGCTTTCTTT. It translates to CASGYQPSPENTEAFF.

The genes are TRBV18 and TRBJ1-3; 8 positions agree with TRBD1. CDR1 KGHSH and CDR2 LQKENI come from the germline V gene. This CDR3 spans 14 amino acids. The J segment lost 10 bases and the V segment lost 4 bases, leaving 9 bases of the junction unmatched. The CDR3 coding sequence is TGTGCCAGCTCACAATCCGGACAGGGAATGACCATATATTTT. This gives the protein CASSQSGQGMTIYF.

The chain joins TRBV5-4 to TRBJ2-2, with D perhaps matching TRBD2 (6 bases). Germline V gene sequence: CDR1 SGHNT, CDR2 YYREEE (reference sequence). The CDR3 is made up of 15 amino acids. V gave up 0 bases and J gave up 4 bases, with 10 bases separating them. CDR3 DNA: TGTGCCAGCAGCTTGGCCGGGCGGGGCACCGGGGAGCTGTTTTTT. This encodes CASSLAGRGTGELFF.

CDR3 in amino acids: CASSLSTGAYEQYF. CDR3 bases: TGCGCCAGCAGCTTGTCAACGGGGGCCTACGAGCAGTACTTC. The chain couples TRBV5-1 to TRBJ2-7, with D possibly TRBD2 on 6 matching bases. The germline V gene has CDR1 SGHRS and CDR2 YFSETQ. V was trimmed by 1 base and J by 2 bases, leaving 10 bases between them. The length of the CDR3 is 14 residues.

This clone was seen ten or more times. The chain is built from TRBV29-1 and TRBJ2-5, with D perhaps assigned TRBD1 or TRBD2 (5 bases each). The CDR3 spans 13 residues. The V gene lost 3 bases and the J gene lost 3 bases, with 11 bases spanning the gap. The germline V gene has CDR1 SQVTM and CDR2 ANQGSEA. CDR3 region: CSVDRGVEETQYF. CDR3 nucleotides: TGCAGCGTTGATAGAGGGGTTGAAGAGACCCAGTACTTC.

This clone occurred a few times. J is TRBJ1-2 and V is TRBV28; 8 bases line up with TRBD1. V gave up 7 bases and J gave up 1 base; unmatched junction bases: 8. The germline V gene encodes CDR1 MDHEN and CDR2 SYDVKM. CDR3 size: 15 residues. The CDR3 region is CASTQGAGVNYGYTF. In DNA form, the CDR3 reads TGTGCCAGCACTCAGGGGGCAGGGGTTAACTATGGCTACACCTTC.

V and J are TRBV27 and TRBJ2-1; TRBD2 matches at 11 bases. The V segment lost 5 bases and the J segment 9 bases; nucleotides outside the gene matches: 6. This CDR3 has 14 amino acids. CDR1 is MNHEY and CDR2 is SMNVEV in the germline V gene (reference sequence). CDR3 sequence: CASSPGTSGSEQFF. The CDR3 coding sequence is TGTGCCAGCAGTCCTGGGACTAGCGGTTCTGAGCAGTTCTTC.

The chain has TRBV7-9 and TRBJ1-1, with D possibly matching TRBD1 (5 bases). V was pared by 5 bases and J by 8 bases, with 15 bases between. Germline V CDR1 and CDR2: SEHNR, FQNEAQ (reference sequence). The CDR3 consists of 13 residues. The chain's CDR3 is CASSKLGAVEAFF. CDR3 sequence (DNA): TGTGCCAGCAGCAAACTCGGGGCCGTGGAAGCTTTCTTT.

The V call is TRBV5-8, the J call TRBJ1-2, with D unresolved. V was pared by 2 bases and J by 8 bases, with 10 bases between. From germline, CDR1 is SGHTS and CDR2 YDEGEE. This CDR3 contains 12 residues. CDR3 sequence (DNA): TGTGCCAGCAGCTTAGCGGCCAGGGGCTACACCTTC. Amino acids: CASSLAARGYTF.

This rearrangement joins TRBV19 to TRBJ1-1; a weak D match, TRBD1 (6 bases). The CDR3 is made up of 15 amino acids. The germline V gene has CDR1 LNHDA and CDR2 SQIVND (reference sequence). The V end lost 6 bases, the J end lost 1 base, and 15 bases lay between the germline ends. The CDR3 reads CASSWGGAGNTEAFF. The CDR3, as DNA: TGTGCCAGTAGCTGGGGGGGCGCGGGGAACACTGAAGCTTTCTTT.